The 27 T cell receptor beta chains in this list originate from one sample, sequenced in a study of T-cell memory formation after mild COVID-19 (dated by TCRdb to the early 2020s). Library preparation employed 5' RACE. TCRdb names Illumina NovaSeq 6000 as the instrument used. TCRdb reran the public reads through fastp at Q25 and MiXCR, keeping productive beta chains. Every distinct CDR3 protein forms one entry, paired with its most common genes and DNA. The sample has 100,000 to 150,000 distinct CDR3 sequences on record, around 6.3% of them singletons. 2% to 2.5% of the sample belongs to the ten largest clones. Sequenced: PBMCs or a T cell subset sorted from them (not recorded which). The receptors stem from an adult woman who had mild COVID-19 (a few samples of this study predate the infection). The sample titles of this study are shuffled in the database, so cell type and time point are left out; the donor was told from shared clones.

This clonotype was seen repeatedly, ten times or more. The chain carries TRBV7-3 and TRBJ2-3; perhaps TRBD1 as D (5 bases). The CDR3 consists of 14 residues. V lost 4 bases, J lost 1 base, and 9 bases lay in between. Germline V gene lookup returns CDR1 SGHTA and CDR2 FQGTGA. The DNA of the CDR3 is TGTGCCAGCAGCTACGAAGGGGGCACAGATACGCAGTATTTT. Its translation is CASSYEGGTDTQYF.

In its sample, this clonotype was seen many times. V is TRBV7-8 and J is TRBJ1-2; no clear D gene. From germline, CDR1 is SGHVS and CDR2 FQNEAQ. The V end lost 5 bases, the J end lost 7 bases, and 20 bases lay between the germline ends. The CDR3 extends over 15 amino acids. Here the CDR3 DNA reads TGTGCCAGCAGCCCAGGCCCCCGGAATTTTGGTGGCTACACCTTC. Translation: CASSPGPRNFGGYTF.

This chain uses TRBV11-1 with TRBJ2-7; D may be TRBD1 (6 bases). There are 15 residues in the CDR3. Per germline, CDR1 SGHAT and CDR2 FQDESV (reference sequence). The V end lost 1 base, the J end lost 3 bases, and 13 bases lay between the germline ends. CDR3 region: CASSLESQGNYEQYF. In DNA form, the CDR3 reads TGTGCCAGCAGCTTAGAATCACAGGGTAACTACGAGCAGTACTTC.

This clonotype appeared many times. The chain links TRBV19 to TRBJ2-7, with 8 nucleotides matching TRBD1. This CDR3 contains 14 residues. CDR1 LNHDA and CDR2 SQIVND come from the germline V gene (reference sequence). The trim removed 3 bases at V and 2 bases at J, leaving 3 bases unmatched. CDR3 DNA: TGTGCCAGTAGTATCCTACAGGGGGCCTACGAGCAGTACTTC. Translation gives CASSILQGAYEQYF. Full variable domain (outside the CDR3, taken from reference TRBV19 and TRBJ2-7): DGGITQSPKYLFRKEGQNVTLSCEQNLNHDAMYWYRQDPGQGLRLIYYSQIVNDFQKGDIAEGYSVSREKKESFPLTVTSAQKNPTAFYLCASSILQGAYEQYFGPGTRLTVT.

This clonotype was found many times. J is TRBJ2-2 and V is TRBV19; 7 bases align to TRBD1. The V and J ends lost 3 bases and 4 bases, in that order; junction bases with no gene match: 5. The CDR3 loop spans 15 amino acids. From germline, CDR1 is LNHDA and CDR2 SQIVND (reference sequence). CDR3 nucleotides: TGTGCCAGTAGTATTAACTACAGGGGCACCGGGGAGCTGTTTTTT. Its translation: CASSINYRGTGELFF.

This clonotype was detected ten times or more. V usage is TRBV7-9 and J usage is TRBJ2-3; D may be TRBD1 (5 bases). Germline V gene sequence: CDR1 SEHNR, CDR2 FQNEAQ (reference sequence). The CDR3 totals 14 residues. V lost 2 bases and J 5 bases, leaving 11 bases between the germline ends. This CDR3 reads CASSLSDSGDTQYF. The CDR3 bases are TGTGCCAGCAGCTTATCTGACAGTGGAGATACGCAGTATTTT.

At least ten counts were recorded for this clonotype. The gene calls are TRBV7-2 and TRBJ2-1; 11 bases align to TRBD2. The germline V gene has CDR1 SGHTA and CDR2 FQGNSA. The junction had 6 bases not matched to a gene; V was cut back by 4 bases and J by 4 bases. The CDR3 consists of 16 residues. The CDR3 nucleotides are TGTGCCAGCAGCTCTCTAGCGGGGGGTCCATACAATGAGCAGTTCTTC. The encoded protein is CASSSLAGGPYNEQFF. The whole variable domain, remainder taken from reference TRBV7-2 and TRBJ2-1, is GAGVSQSPSNKVTEKGKDVELRCDPISGHTALYWYRQSLGQGLEFLIYFQGNSAPDKSGLPSDRFSAERTGGSVSTLTIQRTQQEDSAVYLCASSSLAGGPYNEQFFGPGTRLTVL.

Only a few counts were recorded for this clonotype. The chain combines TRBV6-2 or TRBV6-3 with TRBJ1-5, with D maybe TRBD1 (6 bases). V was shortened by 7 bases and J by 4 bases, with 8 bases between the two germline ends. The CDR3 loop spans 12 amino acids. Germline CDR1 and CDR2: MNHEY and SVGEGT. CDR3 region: CASTQGNQPQHF. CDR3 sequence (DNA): TGTGCCAGCACTCAGGGGAATCAGCCCCAGCATTTT.

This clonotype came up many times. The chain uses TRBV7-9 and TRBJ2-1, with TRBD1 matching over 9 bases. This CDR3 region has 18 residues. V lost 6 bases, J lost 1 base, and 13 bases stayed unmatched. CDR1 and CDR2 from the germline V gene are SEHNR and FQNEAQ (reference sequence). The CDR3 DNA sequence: TGTGCCAGCAGAGGAAAACAGGGGGCTCTTTCGTCCTACAATGAGCAGTTCTTC. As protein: CASRGKQGALSSYNEQFF.

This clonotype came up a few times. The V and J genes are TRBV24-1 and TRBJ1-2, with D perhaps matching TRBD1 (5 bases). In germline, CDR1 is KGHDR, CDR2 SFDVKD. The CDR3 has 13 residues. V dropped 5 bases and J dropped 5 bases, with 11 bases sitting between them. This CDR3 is CATSAQGPYGYTF. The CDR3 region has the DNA TGTGCCACCAGTGCCCAGGGCCCTTATGGCTACACCTTC.

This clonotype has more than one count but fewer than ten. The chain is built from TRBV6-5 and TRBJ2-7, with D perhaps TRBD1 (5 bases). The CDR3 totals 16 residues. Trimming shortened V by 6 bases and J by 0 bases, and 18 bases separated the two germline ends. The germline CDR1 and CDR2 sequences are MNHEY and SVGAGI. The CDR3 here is CASRRAGQISSYEQYF. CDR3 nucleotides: TGTGCCAGCAGACGAGCCGGACAAATTAGCTCCTACGAGCAGTACTTC.

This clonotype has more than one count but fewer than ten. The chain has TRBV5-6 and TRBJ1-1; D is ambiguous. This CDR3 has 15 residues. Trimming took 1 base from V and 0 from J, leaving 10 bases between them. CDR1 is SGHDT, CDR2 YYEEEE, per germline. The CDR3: CASSLSPFMNTEAFF. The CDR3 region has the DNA TGTGCCAGCAGCTTGTCACCGTTCATGAACACTGAAGCTTTCTTT. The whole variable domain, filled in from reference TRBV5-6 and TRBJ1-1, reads DAGVTQSPTHLIKTRGQQVTLRCSPKSGHDTVSWYQQALGQGPQFIFQYYEEEERQRGNFPDRFSGHQFPNYSSELNVNALLLGDSALYLCASSLSPFMNTEAFFGQGTRLTVV.

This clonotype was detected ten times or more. The CDR3 region is CASSYQTGNYEQYF. CDR3 coding DNA: TGTGCCAGCAGTTACCAGACAGGGAACTACGAGCAGTACTTC. The V and J genes are TRBV6-5 and TRBJ2-7; 7 bases match TRBD1. The J segment lost 3 bases and the V segment lost 2 bases, leaving 4 bases of the junction unmatched. The CDR3 spans 14 residues. Germline lookup yields CDR1 MNHEY and CDR2 SVGAGI.

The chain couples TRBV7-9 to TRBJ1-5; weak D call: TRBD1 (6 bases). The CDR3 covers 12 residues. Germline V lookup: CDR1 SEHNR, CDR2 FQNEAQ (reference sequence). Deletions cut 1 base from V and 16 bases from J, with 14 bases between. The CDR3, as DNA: TGTGCCAGCAGCTTAGGCGACAGGTCTTTTCATTTT. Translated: CASSLGDRSFHF.

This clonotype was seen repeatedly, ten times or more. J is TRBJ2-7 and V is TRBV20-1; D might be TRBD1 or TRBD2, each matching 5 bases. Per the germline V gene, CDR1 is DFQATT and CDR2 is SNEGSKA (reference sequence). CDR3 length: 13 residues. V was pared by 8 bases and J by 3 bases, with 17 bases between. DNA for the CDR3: TGCAGTCCCCAGGTGGGACCCCGCTACGAGCAGTACTTC. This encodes CSPQVGPRYEQYF.

The CDR3 DNA reads as TGTGCCAGCAGCCAAGACCTCCCGGGGCGGGGGGTGTACCAAGAGACCCAGTACTTC. Translation gives CASSQDLPGRGVYQETQYF. The chain recombines TRBV4-2 with TRBJ2-5; 8 bases match TRBD2. The J segment lost 0 bases and the V segment lost 0 bases, leaving 12 bases of the junction unmatched. The CDR3 extends over 19 amino acids. Germline values: CDR1 LGHNA, CDR2 YNFKEQ.

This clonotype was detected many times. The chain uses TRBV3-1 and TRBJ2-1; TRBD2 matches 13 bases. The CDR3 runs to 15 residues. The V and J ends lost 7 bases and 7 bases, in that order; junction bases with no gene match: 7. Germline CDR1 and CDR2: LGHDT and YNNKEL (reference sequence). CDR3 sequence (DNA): TGTGCCAGCAACCCAACGGGACTAGCGGGAAATGAGCAGTTCTTC. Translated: CASNPTGLAGNEQFF.

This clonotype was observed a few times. CDR3 residues: CASSQRGTDEKLFF. Here the CDR3 DNA reads TGTGCCAGCAGCCAAAGGGGGACAGATGAAAAACTGTTTTTT. V and J are TRBV3-1 and TRBJ1-4; 7 nucleotides align to TRBD1. The junction had 3 bases not matched to a gene; V was cut back by 2 bases and J by 6 bases. The germline gives CDR1 LGHDT, CDR2 YNNKEL (reference sequence). This CDR3 is 14 amino acids long. The whole variable domain, remainder taken from reference TRBV3-1 and TRBJ1-4, is DTAVSQTPKYLVTQMGNDKSIKCEQNLGHDTMYWYKQDSKKFLKIMFSYNNKELIINETVPNRFSPKSPDKAHLNLHINSLELGDSAVYFCASSQRGTDEKLFFGSGTQLSVL.

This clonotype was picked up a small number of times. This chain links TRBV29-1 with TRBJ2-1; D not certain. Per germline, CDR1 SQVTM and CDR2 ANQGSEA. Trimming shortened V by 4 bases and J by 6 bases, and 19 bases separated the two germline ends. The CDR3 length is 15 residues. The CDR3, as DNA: TGCAGCGTTGGTCCCGCGGCCTTTGACCCCAATGAGCAGTTCTTC. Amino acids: CSVGPAAFDPNEQFF.

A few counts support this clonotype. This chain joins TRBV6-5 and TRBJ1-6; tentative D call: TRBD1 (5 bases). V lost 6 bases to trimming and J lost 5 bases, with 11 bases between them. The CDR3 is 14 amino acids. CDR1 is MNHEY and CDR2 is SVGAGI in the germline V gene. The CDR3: CASRQGGNNSPLHF. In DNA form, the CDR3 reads TGTGCCAGCAGGCAGGGCGGAAATAATTCACCCCTCCACTTT.

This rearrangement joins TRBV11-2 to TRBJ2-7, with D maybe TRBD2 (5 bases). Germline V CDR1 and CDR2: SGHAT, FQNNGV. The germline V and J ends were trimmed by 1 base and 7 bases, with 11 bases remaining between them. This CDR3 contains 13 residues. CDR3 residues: CASSLVVAREQYF. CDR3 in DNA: TGTGCCAGCAGCTTAGTGGTAGCGAGAGAGCAGTACTTC.

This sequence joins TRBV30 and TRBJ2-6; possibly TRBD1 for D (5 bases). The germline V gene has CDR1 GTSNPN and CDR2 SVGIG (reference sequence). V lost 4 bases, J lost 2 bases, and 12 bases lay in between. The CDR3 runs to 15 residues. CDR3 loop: CAWTFPGTGANVLTF. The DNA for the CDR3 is TGTGCCTGGACTTTCCCAGGGACTGGGGCCAACGTCCTGACTTTC.

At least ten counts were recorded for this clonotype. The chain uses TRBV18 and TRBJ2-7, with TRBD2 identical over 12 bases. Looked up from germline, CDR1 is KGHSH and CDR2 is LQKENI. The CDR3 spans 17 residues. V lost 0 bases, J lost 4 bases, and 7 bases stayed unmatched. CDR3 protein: CASSPPFTSGGLYEQYF. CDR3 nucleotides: TGTGCCAGCTCACCACCATTTACTAGCGGGGGGTTGTACGAGCAGTACTTC.

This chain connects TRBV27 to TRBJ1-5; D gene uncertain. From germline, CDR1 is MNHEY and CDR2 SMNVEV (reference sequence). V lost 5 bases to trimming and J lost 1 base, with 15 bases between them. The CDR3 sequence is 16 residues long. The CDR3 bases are TGTGCCAGCAGTCCCCACCATGGTACGAGCAATCAGCCCCAGCATTTT. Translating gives CASSPHHGTSNQPQHF.

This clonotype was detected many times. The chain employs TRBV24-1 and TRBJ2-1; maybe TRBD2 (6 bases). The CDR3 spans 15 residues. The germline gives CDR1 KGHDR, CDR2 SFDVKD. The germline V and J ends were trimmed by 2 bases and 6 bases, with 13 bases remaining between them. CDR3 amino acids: CATSDSVREVNEQFF. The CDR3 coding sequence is TGTGCCACCAGTGATTCTGTCAGGGAGGTCAATGAGCAGTTCTTC.

Here the CDR3 DNA reads TGTGCCAGCAGTCACATCCCGGGACAGGGGATGAACACTGAAGCTTTCTTT. Translated: CASSHIPGQGMNTEAFF. The chain recombines TRBV12-3 or TRBV12-4 with TRBJ1-1, with TRBD1 matching 10 bases. This CDR3 has 17 amino acids. Trimming cost V 5 bases and J 0 bases; bases outside gene matches: 9.

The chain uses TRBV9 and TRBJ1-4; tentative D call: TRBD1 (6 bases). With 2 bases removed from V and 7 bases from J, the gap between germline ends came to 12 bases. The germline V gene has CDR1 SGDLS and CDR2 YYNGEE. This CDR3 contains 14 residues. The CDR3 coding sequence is TGTGCCAGCAGCGTGAGACAGGCTGGTGAAAAACTGTTTTTT. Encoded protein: CASSVRQAGEKLFF.